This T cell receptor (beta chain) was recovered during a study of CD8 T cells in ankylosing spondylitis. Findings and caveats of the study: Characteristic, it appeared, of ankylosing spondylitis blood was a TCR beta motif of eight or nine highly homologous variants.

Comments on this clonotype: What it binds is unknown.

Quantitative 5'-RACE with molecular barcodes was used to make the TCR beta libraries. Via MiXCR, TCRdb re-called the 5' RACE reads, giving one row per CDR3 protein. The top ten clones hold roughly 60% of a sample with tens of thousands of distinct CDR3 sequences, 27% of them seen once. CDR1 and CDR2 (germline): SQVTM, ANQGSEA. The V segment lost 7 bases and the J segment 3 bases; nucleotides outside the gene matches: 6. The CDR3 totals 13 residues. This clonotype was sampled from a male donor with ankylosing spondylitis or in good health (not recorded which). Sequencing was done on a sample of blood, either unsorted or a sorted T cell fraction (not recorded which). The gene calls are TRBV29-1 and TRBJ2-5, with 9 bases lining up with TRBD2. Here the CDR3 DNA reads TGCAGCGACCAGACTAGCGGTGAAGAGACCCAGTACTTC. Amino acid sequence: CSDQTSGEETQYF.